This TCR beta chain was profiled in a study of response to subunit inactivated influenza vaccine. Study-wide points: Researchers suggested that each seasonal influenza vaccination recruits few new T cells.

The CDR3 covers 22 residues. Germline V gene data show CDR1 as LGHDT and CDR2 as YNNKEL (reference sequence). With V trimmed by 0 bases and J by 8 bases, 29 bases remained unmatched. Points on this clonotype: Its specificity is not known.

MiXCR, applied by TCRdb to the RT-PCR reads, yields one record per CDR3 protein. The table records 600,000 to 850,000 distinct CDR3 sequences, 11% to 15% of them present only once. The chain employs TRBV3-1 and TRBJ2-3; 7 bases map to TRBD2. This clonotype originated in a man aged 45-65 years who received an inactivated influenza vaccine. Sequenced here: PBMCs from blood, sampled 14 days before vaccination. In DNA, the CDR3 is TGTGCCAGCAGCCAAGAGAGGGCGGGACTAACATCAGGCAAGGCAGGTCGACGTACGCAGTATTTT. This encodes CASSQERAGLTSGKAGRRTQYF.